There are many counts of the clone carrying this T cell receptor beta chain. Measured with immunoSEQ multiplex PCR; TCRdb has only the in-frame clones, and not every one. The sample includes 45,000 to 55,000 clones, over 70% of them seen just once. This record comes from a study of blood T cell repertoires in COVID-19. About the research overall: Acute and convalescent COVID-19 specimens originated in the United States, Italy and Spain. T cells, B-cell-depleted T cells, or PBMCs provided the cDNA or gDNA that served as material.

Germline V gene sequence: CDR1 LNHNV, CDR2 YYDKDF (reference sequence). Trimming shortened V by 0 bases and J by 7 bases, and 10 bases separated the two germline ends. The CDR3 is 14 amino acids. The specimen was peripheral blood. The chain links TRBV15 to TRBJ1-3; a possible D gene is TRBD1 (6 bases). The receptor's source is a human donor in a cohort sampled during active COVID-19. The CDR3 region is CATSRDQTGNTIYF. In nucleotides, the CDR3 is TGTGCCACCAGCAGAGATCAGACAGGCAACACCATATATTTT. The variable domain in full, with the rest retrieved from reference TRBV15 and TRBJ1-3, is DAMVIQNPRYQVTQFGKPVTLSCSQTLNHNVMYWYQQKSSQAPKLLFHYYDKDFNNEADTPDNFQSRRPNTSFCFLDIRSPGLGDTAMYLCATSRDQTGNTIYFGEGSWLTVV.